One TCR beta chain is described in this entry. It lacks a known antigen. The sample holds no much larger clone one base away, and base qualities are not on file. These data belong to a study of T cells in narcolepsy (dated by TCRdb to the late 2010s). About the study as a whole: Patients with narcolepsy type 1 or type 2 (NT1, NT2) and healthy control donors were enrolled in the study. To look for autoreactive T cells in narcolepsy patients that target self-antigens of hypocretin neurons (hypocretin, TRIB2), the study used TCR Vbeta sequencing to follow clonotypes in blood and CSF. Summary of the overall study and its limitations: According to the report, autoreactive clonotypes were detected serially in the blood of the same patients and of different patients, but not in healthy controls. In plots comparing CSF and blood CD4+ T cell clonotypes from the same patient, HCRT-specific and TRIB2-specific autoreactive clonotypes were highlighted. Numbers of sequenced blood memory CD4+ clonotypes were comparable, with averages of about 41,000 in patients and approximately 33,000 in controls. No sequences matching autoreactive T cell clones were present in some of the blood memory CD4+ repertoires from patients and controls.

The germline V gene provides CDR1 KGHSY and CDR2 FQNENV. From the cysteine up to the phenylalanine, the CDR3 has a length of 12 residues. The entry retains the CDR3 DNA only, 36 bases that are in frame from base 1. The V and J ends are trimmed by 1 base and 15 bases, leaving 13 bases between them. Receptors were amplified or captured by the immunoSEQ multiplex PCR assay. TCRdb took this table from immuneACCESS and kept in-frame rearrangements with V and J called. Such tables lack part of the clones; where checked against another copy, unresolved V genes explain under half of the gap, and the rest is unexplained. For this sample there are fewer than 25,000 clones; 80% to 85% appear just once. The ten biggest clones cover roughly 4.1% of the sample. For TCR Vbeta sequencing, memory CD4+ T cells were sorted ex vivo from the peripheral blood of narcolepsy patients and healthy controls.

Sequencing was performed on memory (CD45RA-) CD4+ T cells from blood. The sample's cell subset or site label, in plain terms: memory T cells sorted ex vivo from peripheral blood. The TCR was taken from a human donor in good health. In this chain, TRBV16 is recombined with TRBJ2-4; no confident D gene assignment can be made. CDR3 reads: CASSQFPWSMYF. The DNA is TGTGCCAGCAGCCAATTCCCCTGGAGTATGTACTTC.